The 21 T cell receptor beta chains in this list originate from one sample, sequenced in a study of blood T cell repertoires in COVID-19. Repertoires were generated with immunoSEQ multiplex PCR, while TCRdb's copy carries only in-frame clones and drops some. In the table there are under 250,000 clones, 87% of which are singletons. The specimen sequenced was peripheral blood. The origin of the receptors is a man between 18 and 29 years old with active or convalescent COVID-19.

The J gene is TRBJ2-7, the V gene TRBV12-3 or TRBV12-4, with TRBD1 identical over 7 bases. The CDR3 totals 12 residues. Trimming removed 5 bases from V and 12 bases from J; junction bases left unmatched: 10. The CDR3 sequence is CASSAPGTALYF. The CDR3 nucleotides are TGTGCCAGCAGTGCCCCTGGGACAGCATTGTACTTC.

The rearrangement joins TRBV5-4 to TRBJ1-3; no clear D gene. Per the germline V gene, CDR1 is SGHNT and CDR2 is YYREEE (reference sequence). The V and J ends lost 4 bases and 4 bases respectively, with 12 bases between them. This CDR3 spans 14 amino acids. Here the CDR3 reads CASSPGRGGNTIYF. DNA for the CDR3: TGTGCCAGCAGCCCGGGTCGGGGAGGAAACACCATATATTTT.

The chain has TRBV2 and TRBJ2-7, with a possible D match to TRBD2 (6 bases). V was trimmed by 6 bases and J by 0 bases, leaving 9 bases between them. The CDR3 extends over 13 amino acids. CDR1 is SNHLY, CDR2 FYNNEI, per germline. CDR3 region: CASSGTSSYEQYF. CDR3 in DNA: TGTGCCAGCAGCGGGACTTCCTCCTACGAGCAGTACTTC.

This chain links TRBV3-1 (or the pseudogene TRBV3-2) with TRBJ2-1; D remains unclear. V was clipped by 0 bases and J by 10 bases, with 13 bases between them. This CDR3 spans 14 amino acids. Germline loops: CDR1 LGHDT, CDR2 YNNKEL (reference sequence). In nucleotides, the CDR3 is TGTGCCAGCAGCCAAGATCAGGTCCTCGGCGAGCAGTTCTTC. The encoded protein is CASSQDQVLGEQFF.

This chain connects TRBV29-1 to TRBJ2-5; 9 bases fit TRBD2. Germline V CDR1 and CDR2: SQVTM, ANQGSEA. Losses at the gene ends were 5 bases for V and 4 bases for J; bases not matched to a gene: 2. The CDR3 runs 12 residues. This CDR3 is CSVTGLAETQYF. The CDR3 region has the DNA TGCAGCGTTACGGGACTAGCAGAGACCCAGTACTTC.

J is TRBJ2-2 and V is TRBV28; 8 nucleotides align to TRBD2. V shed 6 bases, J shed 4 bases, and the junction held 10 bases outside the gene matches. Germline CDR1 MDHEN, CDR2 SYDVKM. The CDR3 has 16 residues. The CDR3 DNA reads as TGTGCCAGCAGCCCTTGGTTGAGCGGGAGCACCGGGGAGCTGTTTTTT. Residues: CASSPWLSGSTGELFF.

The rearrangement links TRBV6-2 or TRBV6-3 to TRBJ2-7; tentatively, D is TRBD1 (5 bases). In germline, CDR1 is MNHEY, CDR2 SVGEGT. Between the trimmed V and J ends, which lost 0 bases and 3 bases, there was a span of 15 bases. The CDR3 runs 16 residues. The CDR3 loop reads CASSYSRAGPFYEQYF. CDR3 DNA sequence: TGTGCCAGCAGTTACTCTCGGGCAGGGCCGTTCTACGAGCAGTACTTC.

The rearrangement joins TRBV29-1 to TRBJ1-4, with TRBD1 matching over 8 bases. CDR3 length: 14 amino acids. The V segment lost 3 bases and the J segment 7 bases; nucleotides outside the gene matches: 7. The V gene's germline CDR1 is SQVTM and CDR2 ANQGSEA. CDR3 DNA sequence: TGCAGCGTTGATAGGACAGGGTTGGGTGAAAAACTGTTTTTT. Translation: CSVDRTGLGEKLFF.

CDR3 loop: CASSVGEGQGSSEQYF. The CDR3 DNA is TGTGCCAGCAGCGTAGGAGAAGGACAGGGGTCATCCGAGCAGTACTTC. This chain uses TRBV9 with TRBJ2-7; TRBD1 matches at 9 bases. The CDR3 is made up of 16 amino acids. V was pared by 0 bases and J by 6 bases, with 10 bases of the junction left unmatched. The germline V gene encodes CDR1 SGDLS and CDR2 YYNGEE.

In nucleotides, the CDR3 is TGTGCCAGTAGTATTCTTAGGACAGGGGCCTCCTCTAGCAATCAGCCCCAGCATTTT. It encodes CASSILRTGASSSNQPQHF. V gene TRBV19 combines with J gene TRBJ1-5; 9 nucleotides agree with TRBD1. The CDR3 covers 19 residues. Germline V lookup: CDR1 LNHDA, CDR2 SQIVND (reference sequence). V shed 3 bases, J shed 0 bases, and the junction held 12 bases outside the gene matches.

The rearrangement uses TRBV9 and TRBJ1-4; possible D gene TRBD1, 6 bases. The CDR3 loop spans 13 amino acids. Germline CDR1 reads SGDLS; CDR2 reads YYNGEE. V was cut by 2 bases and J by 8 bases, with 10 bases left in between. CDR3: CASSVTGREKLFF. CDR3 coding DNA: TGTGCCAGCAGCGTCACAGGGAGAGAAAAACTGTTTTTT.

The chain has TRBV21-1 and TRBJ1-5. TRBV21-1 is given as a pseudogene. There are 18 residues in the CDR3. Here the CDR3 reads CASSFWGVFPESNQPQHF. The CDR3 DNA reads as TGTGCCAGCAGCTTCTGGGGGGTATTCCCAGAAAGCAATCAGCCCCAGCATTTT.

J is TRBJ2-7 and V is TRBV5-4, with 9 bases aligning to TRBD1. The CDR3 sequence is 15 residues long. Per germline, CDR1 SGHNT and CDR2 YYREEE (reference sequence). Losses at the gene ends were 4 bases for V and 5 bases for J; bases not matched to a gene: 10. CDR3 in amino acids: CASSPPGQGIHEQYF. In DNA, the CDR3 is TGTGCCAGCAGCCCACCGGGACAGGGTATCCACGAGCAGTACTTC.

The genes are TRBV7-9 and TRBJ2-4; 7 bases match TRBD2. V shed 4 bases and J 4 bases; nucleotides not matched to a gene: 7. From germline, CDR1 is SEHNR and CDR2 FQNEAQ (reference sequence). CDR3 size: 15 residues. The CDR3 spells CASSYQDGGKNIQYF. The CDR3 bases are TGTGCCAGCAGCTACCAAGACGGGGGGAAAAACATTCAGTACTTC.

V is TRBV30 and J is TRBJ2-7; D unclear. The germline V gene encodes CDR1 GTSNPN and CDR2 SVGIG (reference sequence). The V end was cut by 4 bases, the J end by 7 bases, with 11 bases between. CDR3 length: 11 amino acids. This CDR3 is CAWTHSGEQYF. In DNA form, the CDR3 reads TGTGCCTGGACTCACTCTGGTGAGCAGTACTTC.

V is TRBV15 and J is TRBJ1-5, with D possibly being TRBD1 (6 bases). Per germline, CDR1 LNHNV and CDR2 YYDKDF (reference sequence). There are 15 residues in the CDR3. Trimming cost V 4 bases and J 4 bases, with 14 bases left between them. The CDR3 DNA reads as TGTGCCACCAGCAACCGGGACATAGCAAATCAGCCCCAGCATTTT. Its protein is CATSNRDIANQPQHF.

The rearrangement joins TRBV5-8 to TRBJ1-1, with TRBD1 matching over 7 bases. The V gene's germline CDR1 is SGHTS and CDR2 YDEGEE. The CDR3 covers 18 residues. The V gene end was trimmed by 1 base and the J gene end by 1 base; junction bases not matched to a gene: 13. The CDR3 is CASSLSPDRRFGNTEAFF. In DNA, the CDR3 is TGTGCCAGCAGCTTGTCGCCGGACAGGCGTTTTGGGAACACTGAAGCTTTCTTT.

This chain uses TRBV11-3 with TRBJ2-3, with 7 positions matching TRBD2. The J segment lost 8 bases and the V segment lost 5 bases, leaving 13 bases of the junction unmatched. The CDR3 totals 15 residues. Looked up from germline, CDR1 is SGHNT and CDR2 is YENEEA. For the CDR3, the DNA is TGTGCCAGCAGCCCTCCCGGGACTTCGGGGGGTACGCAGTATTTT. It translates to CASSPPGTSGGTQYF. The full variable domain, in which reference TRBV11-3 and TRBJ2-3 provide the parts outside the CDR3, is EAGVVQSPRYKIIEKKQPVAFWCNPISGHNTLYWYLQNLGQGPELLIRYENEEAVDDSQLPKDRFSAERLKGVDSTLKIQPAELGDSAVYLCASSPPGTSGGTQYFGPGTRLTVL.

The chain combines TRBV7-6 with TRBJ1-1; D unresolved. The CDR3 sequence is 15 residues long. V dropped 1 base and J dropped 1 base, with 10 bases sitting between them. The germline gives CDR1 SGHVS, CDR2 FNYEAQ. The CDR3 loop is CASSLDVAGNTEAFF. DNA of the CDR3: TGTGCCAGCAGCTTAGATGTGGCGGGGAACACTGAAGCTTTCTTT.

The chain uses TRBV28 and TRBJ2-4, with 11 bases aligning to TRBD2. V lost 3 bases to trimming and J lost 2 bases; unmatched junction nucleotides: 3. The CDR3 covers 16 residues. Germline-derived CDR1 and CDR2 are MDHEN and SYDVKM. CDR3 region: CASSLIAGGPKNIQYF. As DNA, the CDR3 is TGTGCCAGCAGTTTGATAGCGGGGGGGCCCAAAAACATTCAGTACTTC.

The V call is TRBV28, the J call TRBJ2-7; a possible D gene is TRBD1 (5 bases). V was trimmed by 4 bases and J by 5 bases, leaving 18 bases between them. Looked up from germline, CDR1 is MDHEN and CDR2 is SYDVKM. This CDR3 has 15 residues. The CDR3 spells CASSSAGLQAHEQYF. The CDR3 DNA sequence: TGTGCCAGCAGTTCCGCCGGTCTACAGGCCCACGAGCAGTACTTC.